The 9 T cell receptor beta chains below all came from one sample that was sequenced in a study of shared clonotypes between healthy human individuals. CD45RO-negative cells were positively selected for CCR7, leaving out terminally differentiated effector memory CD45RA+ cells. Sequencing was performed with immunoSEQ multiplex PCR; in TCRdb, only in-frame clones are kept and a portion is missing. The sample includes more than 2 million clones, about 94% of them seen just once. Sample: naive CD8+ T cells sorted from blood. These receptors all stem from a man between 18 and 35 years old in good health.

This clone was picked up many times. The rearrangement uses TRBV19 and TRBJ2-5; D is perhaps TRBD1 (6 bases). V was clipped by 4 bases and J by 5 bases, with 14 bases between them. CDR3 length equals 14 residues. Per the germline V gene, CDR1 is LNHDA and CDR2 is SQIVND (reference sequence). The CDR3 sequence: CASSSPGAVETQYF. The CDR3 coding sequence is TGTGCCAGTAGTAGTCCAGGGGCGGTGGAGACCCAGTACTTC.

DNA for the CDR3: TGTGCCACCAGCTTGGACAGGGGGCTTGGTAATGAAAAACTGTTTTTT. Translated: CATSLDRGLGNEKLFF. This chain connects TRBV15 to TRBJ1-4; 11 bases fit TRBD1. This CDR3 spans 16 amino acids. Losses at the gene ends were 5 bases for V and 4 bases for J; bases not matched to a gene: 6. CDR1 LNHNV and CDR2 YYDKDF come from the germline V gene (reference sequence).

CDR3 in DNA: TGTGCCAGCAGTTTATTGACAGCGCGAAATGAAAAACTGTTTTTT. Translated, it gives CASSLLTARNEKLFF. The chain uses TRBV6-1 and TRBJ1-4, with D possibly being TRBD1 (5 bases). Trimming stripped 5 bases from V and 5 bases from J, with 15 bases between. Germline CDR1 reads MNHNS; CDR2 reads SASEGT. The CDR3 is 15 amino acids.

The rearrangement links TRBV19 to TRBJ2-7; D unresolved. V lost 1 base and J lost 5, with 9 bases in between. CDR3 length: 13 amino acids. Germline CDR1 and CDR2: LNHDA and SQIVND (reference sequence). CDR3 sequence: CASSIGGVDEQYF. The CDR3, as DNA: TGTGCCAGTAGTATAGGTGGAGTTGACGAGCAGTACTTC.

This chain uses TRBV10-2 with TRBJ2-1, with D possibly being TRBD1 or TRBD2 (5 bases each). Trimming cost V 0 bases and J 9 bases, with 15 bases left between them. The CDR3 has 15 amino acids. Germline V gene sequence: CDR1 WSHSY, CDR2 SAAADI. Written as DNA, the CDR3 is TGCGCCAGCAGTGAGTCGAGTATCGGGGCCGGTGAGCAGTTCTTC. The encoded protein is CASSESSIGAGEQFF.

The J gene is TRBJ1-4, the V gene TRBV27; maybe TRBD1 (5 bases). The V end lost 4 bases, the J end lost 0 bases, and 12 bases lay between the germline ends. This CDR3 has 16 amino acids. From germline, CDR1 is MNHEY and CDR2 SMNVEV (reference sequence). This CDR3 reads CASSSYPGATNEKLFF. CDR3 DNA: TGTGCCAGCAGTTCCTATCCGGGGGCAACTAATGAAAAACTGTTTTTT.

The rearrangement joins TRBV27 to TRBJ1-2; TRBD1 is a possible D gene (5 bases). In germline, CDR1 is MNHEY, CDR2 SMNVEV (reference sequence). CDR3 length: 13 residues. V lost 5 bases, J lost 6 bases, and 13 bases lay in between. The CDR3 sequence is CASSLQEGDGYTF. The DNA of the CDR3 is TGTGCCAGCAGTCTACAGGAGGGTGATGGCTACACCTTC.

The chain joins TRBV6-4 to TRBJ1-5, with D possibly TRBD1 on 5 matching bases. Germline V gene data show CDR1 as MRHNA and CDR2 as SNTAGT. The V and J ends lost 0 bases and 3 bases respectively, with 15 bases between them. The CDR3 spans 17 residues. In DNA, the CDR3 is TGTGCCAGCAGTGACTCGGGGGAGAACACACTCAATCAGCCCCAGCATTTT. Its translation: CASSDSGENTLNQPQHF.

Details on this clone: This CDR3 is also generated by other DNA sequences in the sample. This rearrangement joins TRBV5-4 to TRBJ2-1; 12 bases fit TRBD2. Germline V gives CDR1 SGHNT, CDR2 YYREEE (reference sequence). Trimming took 1 base from V and 7 from J; bases not matched to a gene: 3. The CDR3 consists of 15 residues. In DNA form, the CDR3 reads TGTGCCAGCAGCTTGCTAGCGGGGGGGCGAAATGAGCAGTTCTTC. Amino acids: CASSLLAGGRNEQFF.